This is a list of T cell receptor beta chains from one sample in a study of control samples from healthy donors and cancer patients. Profiled with immunoSEQ multiplex PCR; TCRdb holds only in-frame clones, not every one. The data contain almost 95,000 clones, 90% of them singletons. Sequencing used blood. The receptors originated from a woman aged 18-30 years in good health. Each CDR3 is given with its conserved first and last residue. A D gene is named only where the DNA matches it firmly. Not every row has a clone size; where given, it reads once, few, many or a size class.

clone size	V gene	J gene	D gene	CDR3 DNA	CDR3 protein
.	TRBV6-1	TRBJ2-1	.	TGTGCCAGCAGTGAAATGGCAGGGGGGTACAATGAGCAGTTCTTC	CASSEMAGGYNEQFF
.	TRBV6-2/TRBV6-3	TRBJ2-3	.	TGTGCCAGCAGTTACCCCCCAGGGGGCACAGATACGCAGTATTTT	CASSYPPGGTDTQYF
once	TRBV3-1/TRBV3-2	TRBJ2-2	TRBD1	TGTGCCAGCAGCCTAGGGACAGGGGAAGCCGGGGAGCTGTTTTTT	CASSLGTGEAGELFF
.	TRBV13	TRBJ1-2	.	TGTGCCAGCAGCTTCACCCGGGGCGGCTACACCTTC	CASSFTRGGYTF
.	TRBV19	TRBJ2-3	TRBD2	TGTGCCAGTAGTATTGTTGCTAGCGGGCTTACAGATACGCAGTATTTT	CASSIVASGLTDTQYF
.	TRBV5-1	TRBJ1-2	TRBD1	TGCGCCAGCAGCTACAGATCGGGACAGGGACGGCATGGCTACACCTTC	CASSYRSGQGRHGYTF
.	TRBV2	TRBJ2-1	.	TGTGCCACCCGCGGTCGTTCCGAGCAGTTCTTC	CATRGRSEQFF
.	TRBV29-1	TRBJ1-2	TRBD1	TGCAGCGTTGACCCACGACAGGGGGCCCTCCCCTTC	CSVDPRQGALPF
.	TRBV4-2	TRBJ1-2	.	TGTGCCAGCAGCCAAGCGGAAAGGGCTTCAACGGGTGGCTACACCTTC	CASSQAERASTGGYTF
few	TRBV27	TRBJ1-1	.	TGTGCCAGCGGGGCCGGGAGTGGCATGAACACTGAAGCTTTCTTT	CASGAGSGMNTEAFF
.	TRBV6-2/TRBV6-3	TRBJ1-1	TRBD1	TGTGCCAGCAGTTGGGACAGGGTCACTGAAGCTTTCTTT	CASSWDRVTEAFF
.	TRBV4-1	TRBJ1-1	.	TGCGCCAGCAGCCAAGACACCATGAACACTGAAGCTTTCTTT	CASSQDTMNTEAFF
.	TRBV5-4	TRBJ1-5	.	TGTGCCAGCAGCTTAAGGGTGGGGGGCATCAATCAGCCCCAGCATTTT	CASSLRVGGINQPQHF
.	TRBV7-3	TRBJ2-3	.	TGTGCCAGCAGCTCTGAAGGGGGGACAGATACGCAGTATTTT	CASSSEGGTDTQYF
.	TRBV9	TRBJ1-1	.	TGTGCCAGCAGCCGGGAAGACACTGAAGCTTTCTTT	CASSREDTEAFF
.	TRBV5-6	TRBJ2-3	.	TGTGCCAGCACGATGTGGACATCTAGCACAGATACGCAGTATTTT	CASTMWTSSTDTQYF
once	TRBV6-5	TRBJ2-7	.	TGTGCCAGCAGTACCGCACAGGGTCGCTACGAGCAGTACTTC	CASSTAQGRYEQYF
.	TRBV18	TRBJ2-5	.	TGTGCCAGCTCAAAGACACAGTACCAAGAGACCCAGTACTTC	CASSKTQYQETQYF
.	TRBV6-1	TRBJ1-2	.	TGTGCCAGCAGTGAATACTGGCCCCCCCTAGGCTACACCTTC	CASSEYWPPLGYTF
.	TRBV12-3/TRBV12-4	TRBJ2-2	.	TGTGCCAGCAGTTGGGGGGACACCGGGGAGCTGTTTTTT	CASSWGDTGELFF
.	TRBV12-3/TRBV12-4	TRBJ1-5	TRBD1	TGTGCCAGCAGTCCCTCAGGGGGTCAGCCCCAGCATTTT	CASSPSGGQPQHF
once	TRBV5-4	TRBJ1-4	.	TGTGCCAGCAGCTCCGGGGCATCGAATGAAAAACTGTTTTTT	CASSSGASNEKLFF
.	TRBV11-1	TRBJ2-5	.	TGTGCCAGCAGCTTATGGTCACCGGGGACTCAAGAGACCCAGTACTTC	CASSLWSPGTQETQYF
once	TRBV19	TRBJ2-7	.	TGTGCCAGTAGTATCTCCAGGGGCTTCTACGAGCAGTACTTC	CASSISRGFYEQYF
few	TRBV5-6	TRBJ1-5	.	TGTGCCAGCAGCCAAGACAGAGGCAATCAGCCCCAGCATTTT	CASSQDRGNQPQHF
.	TRBV19	TRBJ2-3	.	TGTGCCAGTAGTATAGGGTACAGGGAGACAGATACGCAGTATTTT	CASSIGYRETDTQYF
.	TRBV19	TRBJ1-2	TRBD1	TGTGCCAGTAGTGAGGACCGGGACAGCCTCTATGGCTACACCTTC	CASSEDRDSLYGYTF
.	TRBV10-1	TRBJ2-7	.	TGCGCCAGCAGTGATCCCCTAGGCGAGCAGTACTTC	CASSDPLGEQYF
.	TRBV11-3	TRBJ2-3	TRBD1	TGTGCCAGCAGCGAGCGGGGACAGGGGCGGAATACGCAGTATTTT	CASSERGQGRNTQYF
.	TRBV19	TRBJ1-1	.	TGTGCCAGTAACGGCCTTGACATGGGCGGGACTGAAGCTTTCTTT	CASNGLDMGGTEAFF
.	TRBV14	TRBJ2-1	.	TGTGCCAGCAGCCCGTCCGGAGAATATACTTACAATGAGCAGTTCTTC	CASSPSGEYTYNEQFF
.	TRBV24-1	TRBJ2-7	TRBD1	TGTGCCACCCCCATCGATCGACAGGGAAACGAGCAGTACTTC	CATPIDRQGNEQYF
.	TRBV5-4	TRBJ1-2	.	TGTGCCAGCAGCTCCGGACTTTCGGGCTACACCTTC	CASSSGLSGYTF
.	TRBV4-2	TRBJ1-2	.	TGTGCCAGCAGCCTTGAGAGTAAGGGAGCAGGCTATGGCTACACCTTC	CASSLESKGAGYGYTF
.	TRBV20-1	TRBJ2-5	TRBD1	TGCAGTGCTAGTGACAGGGGAGGAGAGACCCAGTACTTC	CSASDRGGETQYF
.	TRBV7-9	TRBJ1-1	TRBD1	TGTGCCAGCAGCTTAGCACAGGGGGGGACTGAAGCTTTCTTT	CASSLAQGGTEAFF
.	TRBV2	TRBJ2-7	.	TGTGCCAGCAGTTCCACAGGGTTAATCTCCTACGAGCAGTACTTC	CASSSTGLISYEQYF
.	TRBV5-5	TRBJ2-7	.	TGTGCCAGCAGCTGGGGACTGACGAGGGAGCAGTACTTC	CASSWGLTREQYF
.	TRBV7-3	TRBJ2-7	TRBD2	TGTGCCAGCAGCTTTAGCGGGGGAAGCGACGAGCAGTACTTC	CASSFSGGSDEQYF
.	TRBV6-5	TRBJ2-5	.	TGTGCCAGCAGTTATATGAGGGAAGAGACCCAGTACTTC	CASSYMREETQYF
.	TRBV20-1	TRBJ1-5	.	TGCAGTGCTAGAGATTCTCAGCCCCAGCATTTT	CSARDSQPQHF
.	TRBV4-1	TRBJ2-1	.	TGCGCCAGCAGCCAAGAGGGCTATGGTACGGAGCAGTTCTTC	CASSQEGYGTEQFF
.	TRBV5-6	TRBJ1-2	.	TGTGCCAGCAGCTTGCTGGGGGCCCCGGATGGCTACACCTTC	CASSLLGAPDGYTF
once	TRBV10-3	TRBJ1-6	TRBD1	TGTGCCATCAGTGAGGGACAGGGAGGCTCACCCCTCCACTTT	CAISEGQGGSPLHF
once	TRBV5-6	TRBJ1-1	.	TGTGCCAGCAGCTTCATCGAGGGGATAAATGAAGCTTTCTTT	CASSFIEGINEAFF
.	TRBV5-1	TRBJ1-4	.	TGCGCCAGCAGCTTGCGAGGATCTGTTAATAATGAAAAACTGTTTTTT	CASSLRGSVNNEKLFF
.	TRBV27	TRBJ1-2	.	TGTGCCAGCAGTTTTGACAGCTTCTATGGCTACACCTTC	CASSFDSFYGYTF
once	TRBV25-1	TRBJ1-2	.	TGTGCCACCCGACGGACAACGGGCGGCTACACCTTC	CATRRTTGGYTF
.	TRBV11-2	TRBJ2-5	TRBD1	TGTGCCAGCAGTTTTAAGGGACAGATCCAAGAGACCCAGTACTTC	CASSFKGQIQETQYF
.	TRBV19	TRBJ1-2	TRBD1	TGTGCCAGTAGGATGTTTGGACAGGACTATGGCTACACCTTC	CASRMFGQDYGYTF
.	TRBV6-5	TRBJ2-1	TRBD2	TGTGCCAGCAGTTACTCCGGGACTAGTACTGAGCAGTTCTTC	CASSYSGTSTEQFF
.	TRBV6-5	TRBJ2-7	.	TGTGCCAGCAGTTTAGTACAGGGCTTTTCCTACGAGCAGTACTTC	CASSLVQGFSYEQYF
.	TRBV3-1/TRBV3-2	TRBJ1-2	TRBD1	TGTGCCAGCAGCCAAGCTGGGACAGTTAATGGCTACACCTTC	CASSQAGTVNGYTF
once	TRBV29-1	TRBJ1-2	.	TGCAGCGTTGACTATAGGGGGAGAGATGGCTACACCTTC	CSVDYRGRDGYTF